These T cell receptor beta chains were read from a single sample in a study of blood T cell repertoires in COVID-19. Some clones are missing from TCRdb's copy, which holds only in-frame ones; the method was immunoSEQ multiplex PCR. This repertoire shows under 80,000 clones, around 80% found once; its top ten account for roughly a tenth. The sequenced sample consisted of peripheral blood. Receptors were obtained from a human donor in a cohort sampled during active COVID-19. CDR3s include the opening cysteine and the closing phenylalanine or tryptophan. D genes are given only for firm matches. Rows may omit the clone size; those that give it use once, few, many or a size class.

clone size,D gene,J gene,V gene,CDR3 DNA,CDR3 protein
.,TRBD2,TRBJ2-1,TRBV11-3,TGTGCCAGCAGCTTAGCTCTGAGCGGGGGTGAGCAGTTCTTC,CASSLALSGGEQFF
.,TRBD1,TRBJ1-4,TRBV11-2,TGTGCCAGCAGCTTAGATGGGGGGACAGAGAATGAAAAACTGTTTTTT,CASSLDGGTENEKLFF
once,.,TRBJ1-6,TRBV7-9,TGTGCCAGCAGACCCTGGCTGGGGAGCTCCTATAATTCACCCCTCCACTTT,CASRPWLGSSYNSPLHF
few,TRBD1,TRBJ1-3,TRBV7-2,TGTGCCAGCAGCAAAGCGACCGGGACAGTCTCTGGAAACACCATATATTTT,CASSKATGTVSGNTIYF
.,.,TRBJ2-7,TRBV21-1,TGTGCCAGCAGCAAAGCGGGAGTGATCCCCTCCTACGAGCAGTACTTC,CASSKAGVIPSYEQYF
once,TRBD1,TRBJ1-2,TRBV27,TGTGCCAGCAGTTTATCGACAGGGGGTCTCACCTTC,CASSLSTGGLTF
few,.,TRBJ2-7,TRBV7-7,TGTGCTAGCAGCTTAATCGGCGGTCTCTGTTCCTACGAGCAGTACTTC,CASSLIGGLCSYEQYF
once,.,TRBJ1-6,TRBV28,TGTGCCAGCAGTTTAACGGATAATTCACCCCTCCACTTT,CASSLTDNSPLHF
.,.,TRBJ2-3,TRBV24-1,TGTGCCACCAGTGATTTGGCCAGGGGTGTGGCAGATACGCAGTATTTT,CATSDLARGVADTQYF
.,TRBD2,TRBJ2-7,TRBV5-1,TGCGCCAGCAGCTTGGGGGAGGGCGAGCAGTACTTC,CASSLGEGEQYF
.,TRBD1,TRBJ1-1,TRBV29-1,TGCAGCGTTACCGGACAGGGGGGATTGAACACTGAAGCTTTCTTT,CSVTGQGGLNTEAFF
.,TRBD1,TRBJ2-1,TRBV15,TGTGCCACCAGCGGCCAGGACAGGAGCTCCTACAATGAGCAGTTCTTC,CATSGQDRSSYNEQFF
.,TRBD1,TRBJ2-3,TRBV6-2/TRBV6-3,TGTGCCAGCAGTTACTCGACAGGGATCGGGCAGTATTTT,CASSYSTGIGQYF
.,.,TRBJ2-7,TRBV28,TGTGCCAGCAGTCCAGGCAGGGGGCACGGCGGGAGTAGCTCCTACGAGCAGTACTTC,CASSPGRGHGGSSSYEQYF
.,.,TRBJ1-4,TRBV14,TGTGCCAGCAGCCCTAGAGGTAGAAATAATGAAAAACTGTTTTTT,CASSPRGRNNEKLFF
.,TRBD1,TRBJ2-2,TRBV7-2,TGTGCCAGCAGCTTTGGGACAGAGACCGGGGAGCTGTTTTTT,CASSFGTETGELFF
few,.,TRBJ2-1,TRBV4-1,TGCGCCAGCAGCCAAGACGGACCGGGATTCAATGAGCAGTTCTTC,CASSQDGPGFNEQFF
once,TRBD1,TRBJ1-2,TRBV27,TGTGCCAGCAGTGCCCGGACAGGGGCCTATGGCTACACCTTC,CASSARTGAYGYTF
.,TRBD2,TRBJ2-5,TRBV9,TGTGCCAGCAGCGCTAGCGGGGGGGACCAAGAGACCCAGTACTTC,CASSASGGDQETQYF
.,.,TRBJ2-7,TRBV6-5,TGTGCCAGCACGCGGGGTGAGGGCTCCGAGCAGTACTTC,CASTRGEGSEQYF
once,TRBD2,TRBJ2-3,TRBV18,TGTGCCAGCAGCGGGAGTAGCGCAGATACGCAGTATTTT,CASSGSSADTQYF
.,.,TRBJ2-3,TRBV10-2,TGCGCCAGCAGTCCCATCGGTGCAGATACGCAGTATTTT,CASSPIGADTQYF
once,TRBD2,TRBJ2-1,TRBV7-2,TGTGCCAGCAGAGGTCTAGCGGGAGGCGACAATGAGCAGTTCTTC,CASRGLAGGDNEQFF
.,TRBD2,TRBJ2-1,TRBV27,TGTGCCAGCAGTTTAAGGACTAGCGGGAGGTTGGGTGAGCAGTTCTTC,CASSLRTSGRLGEQFF
.,TRBD1,TRBJ1-1,TRBV6-5,TGTGCCAGCAGTACAGGGGGCCAAACTGAAGCTTTCTTT,CASSTGGQTEAFF
.,.,TRBJ1-2,TRBV19,TGTGCCAGTAGTTCCGCCGTGACAGGAATAGGGGGCTACACCTTC,CASSSAVTGIGGYTF
.,TRBD1,TRBJ2-2,TRBV5-4,TGTGCCAGCAGCTCCCGGACAGGGGACACCGGGGAGCTGTTTTTT,CASSSRTGDTGELFF
few,.,TRBJ2-7,TRBV7-9,TGTGCCAGCAGCATTAACTACGAGCAGTACTTC,CASSINYEQYF
.,TRBD2,TRBJ2-1,TRBV27,TGTGCCAGCAGTTTCGACCTAGCGGGGACACCCAATGAGCAGTTCTTC,CASSFDLAGTPNEQFF
.,.,TRBJ1-2,TRBV7-9,TGTGCCAGCAGCTCCTCGGGGGAAGGGTATGGCTACACCTTC,CASSSSGEGYGYTF
.,TRBD1,TRBJ2-7,TRBV18,TGTGCCAGCAAAGGGACAGGGGAATACGAGCAGTACTTC,CASKGTGEYEQYF
.,TRBD2,TRBJ2-7,TRBV18,TGTGCCAGCTCACCGGGCCTAGCGGGTTCCTACGAGCAGTACTTC,CASSPGLAGSYEQYF
.,TRBD2,TRBJ2-7,TRBV2,TGTGCCAGCAAGCTAGCGGGAGTAGGCGAGCAGTACTTC,CASKLAGVGEQYF
.,TRBD1,TRBJ1-6,TRBV6-5,TGTGCCAGCAGATGGGACAGCACAAATTCACCCCTCCACTTT,CASRWDSTNSPLHF
.,TRBD2,TRBJ2-5,TRBV30,TGTGCCTGGAGTGTGGGTAGCGGGTGGGAAGAGACCCAGTACTTC,CAWSVGSGWEETQYF
.,.,TRBJ1-3,TRBV21-1,TGTGCCAGCAGCGGGGCTGTTGGAAACACCATATATTTT,CASSGAVGNTIYF
.,.,TRBJ2-3,TRBV6-2/TRBV6-3,TGTGCCAGCAGCCCCGCGGGCACAGATACGCAGTATTTT,CASSPAGTDTQYF
.,TRBD2,TRBJ2-3,TRBV19,TGTGCCAGTAGTATAGATCTGGGACTAGCAGAAGGAAATACGCAGTATTTT,CASSIDLGLAEGNTQYF
.,TRBD2,TRBJ2-2,TRBV24-1,TGTGCCACCAGTGACTGGGGGGCTAGCGGGAGGCAGAGGAACACCGGGGAGCTGTTTTTT,CATSDWGASGRQRNTGELFF
once,TRBD1,TRBJ1-2,TRBV6-6,TGTGCCAGCGAGGGGGCGCGGGGCTACACCTTC,CASEGARGYTF
few,TRBD1,TRBJ1-5,TRBV20-1,TGCAGTGCTAGTGGGGACAGGGTGCAGCCCCAGCATTTT,CSASGDRVQPQHF
.,TRBD1,TRBJ1-2,TRBV4-3,TGCGCCAGCAGCCTAACCGCAGGGGGCGCGGACTATGGCTACACCTTC,CASSLTAGGADYGYTF
.,.,TRBJ2-7,TRBV7-5,TGTGCCAGAAGCTTATGCGGGGCGGGAGCCCCCTCCTACGAGCAGTACTTC,CARSLCGAGAPSYEQYF
once,TRBD1,TRBJ2-7,TRBV28,TGTGCCAGCAGTTTGGACAGGGGCTACGAGCAGTACTTC,CASSLDRGYEQYF
.,.,TRBJ2-5,TRBV30,TGTGCCTGGAGTGTACTTAAGCGAGAGACCCAGTACTTC,CAWSVLKRETQYF